Listed here are 2 T cell receptor beta chains from one sample, sequenced in a study of cytomegalovirus exposure and HLA in healthy donors. Clones were read by immunoSEQ multiplex PCR, and TCRdb kept only the in-frame ones, dropping some. The table shows around 150,000 clones, with around four fifths occurring only once. The sample comprised PBMCs. These receptors were obtained from a man aged 30 to 39 in good health and CMV-seropositive.

The chain employs TRBV6-4 and TRBJ2-1; 10 bases are shared with TRBD2. From germline, CDR1 is MRHNA and CDR2 SNTAGT. The J segment lost 8 bases and the V segment lost 8 bases, leaving 9 bases of the junction unmatched. This CDR3 comprises 14 residues. Here the CDR3 DNA reads TGTGCCAGCCGACTGATAGCGGGAGGTGATGAGCAGTTCTTC. It encodes CASRLIAGGDEQFF.

This sequence joins TRBV27 and TRBJ2-3; 11 bases are shared with TRBD2. Germline CDR1 and CDR2: MNHEY and SMNVEV (reference sequence). V lost 6 bases, J lost 7 bases, and 9 bases stayed unmatched. The length of the CDR3 is 15 residues. The CDR3 region has the DNA TGTGCCAGCAGGTCACTAGCGGGAGCGCGTAATACGCAGTATTTT. Protein: CASRSLAGARNTQYF.